Shown below are 14 T cell receptor beta chains from a single sample sequenced in a study of cytomegalovirus exposure and HLA in healthy donors. The primer mix had 60 Vbeta and 13 Jbeta primers. Clones were read by immunoSEQ multiplex PCR, and TCRdb kept only the in-frame ones, dropping some. The data hold fewer than 100,000 clones, with 76% observed a single time. Sequencing input: PBMCs. Every receptor here comes from a man aged 40-49 years in good health and CMV-seronegative.

The V call is TRBV9, the J call TRBJ2-2; 9 nucleotides align to TRBD2. Trimming cost V 1 base and J 1 base; bases outside gene matches: 2. Germline CDR1 and CDR2: SGDLS and YYNGEE. There are 16 residues in the CDR3. CDR3 in amino acids: CASSVSGGKNTGELFF. As DNA, the CDR3 is TGTGCCAGCAGCGTAAGCGGGGGGAAGAACACCGGGGAGCTGTTTTTT.

The J gene is TRBJ2-1, the V gene TRBV6-6, with D uncertain. CDR1 is MNHNY, CDR2 SVGAGI, per germline (reference sequence). V shed 0 bases and J shed 4 bases, with 10 bases lying between them. The CDR3 sequence is 15 residues long. The DNA of the CDR3 is TGTGCCAGCAGTTACTCTTCGCACGAGTACAATGAGCAGTTCTTC. Translation gives CASSYSSHEYNEQFF.

This chain links TRBV11-2 with TRBJ2-7, with D perhaps matching TRBD1 (6 bases). Between the trimmed V and J ends, which lost 4 bases and 2 bases, there was a span of 12 bases. The germline V gene has CDR1 SGHAT and CDR2 FQNNGV. The CDR3 is made up of 14 amino acids. The DNA for the CDR3 is TGTGCCAGCAGCTCACTCAGGGGCCCCTACGAGCAGTACTTC. Encoded protein: CASSSLRGPYEQYF.

The chain has TRBV28 and TRBJ2-3, with D possibly matching TRBD2 (6 bases). The CDR3 contains 18 residues. Looked up from germline, CDR1 is MDHEN and CDR2 is SYDVKM. The V gene lost 4 bases and the J gene lost 2 bases, with 22 bases spanning the gap. The CDR3 DNA reads TGTGCCAGCAGTTCGACCTCGACTGGGCGCGGGGTCACAGATACGCAGTATTTT. Protein product: CASSSTSTGRGVTDTQYF. Based on the CDR3 plus reference TRBV28 and TRBJ2-3, the full variable domain is DVKVTQSSRYLVKRTGEKVFLECVQDMDHENMFWYRQDPGLGLRLIYFSYDVKMKEKGDIPEGYSVSREKKERFSLILESASTNQTSMYLCASSSTSTGRGVTDTQYFGPGTRLTVL.

The chain uses TRBV5-5 and TRBJ1-4; 7 positions agree with TRBD1. The ends lost 4 bases at V and 2 bases at J; junction bases unmatched: 2. The CDR3 covers 14 residues. Germline V lookup: CDR1 SGHKS, CDR2 YYEKEE (reference sequence). The CDR3 loop is CASSPTGTNEKLFF. CDR3 DNA: TGTGCCAGCAGCCCGACAGGGACTAATGAAAAACTGTTTTTT.

The gene calls are TRBV19 and TRBJ2-7; 7 positions match TRBD1. The germline V gene encodes CDR1 LNHDA and CDR2 SQIVND (reference sequence). This CDR3 spans 14 amino acids. Trimming removed 4 bases from V and 1 base from J; junction bases left unmatched: 4. The DNA for the CDR3 is TGTGCCAGTAGTAGCTGGGACAGATCCTACGAGCAGTACTTC. Encoded protein: CASSSWDRSYEQYF.

This sequence joins TRBV7-9 and TRBJ2-3, with 7 bases aligning to TRBD2. This CDR3 has 13 residues. The ends lost 11 bases at V and 4 bases at J; junction bases unmatched: 9. Germline loops: CDR1 SEHNR, CDR2 FQNEAQ (reference sequence). The chain's CDR3 is CAFDAGVADTQYF. CDR3 DNA: TGTGCCTTCGACGCGGGAGTGGCAGATACGCAGTATTTT.

V and J are TRBV19 and TRBJ2-6; D is possibly TRBD1 (6 bases). Deletions cut 6 bases from V and 1 base from J, with 10 bases between. There are 15 residues in the CDR3. CDR1 LNHDA and CDR2 SQIVND come from the germline V gene (reference sequence). The CDR3 loop reads CASRGQFSGANVLTF. Written as DNA, the CDR3 is TGTGCCAGTAGAGGACAGTTTTCTGGGGCCAACGTCCTGACTTTC.

The chain combines TRBV19 with TRBJ2-7; 9 bases line up with TRBD1. Germline CDR1 and CDR2: LNHDA and SQIVND (reference sequence). V gave up 4 bases and J gave up 2 bases; unmatched junction bases: 0. The CDR3 is made up of 13 amino acids. The CDR3 region is CASSRQGAYEQYF. CDR3 nucleotide sequence: TGTGCCAGTAGTAGACAGGGGGCCTACGAGCAGTACTTC.

This clone was observed a single time. CDR3 nucleotide sequence: TGTGCCTGGAGTACCCGGAGGGACACTGAAGCTTTCTTT. It is translated as CAWSTRRDTEAFF. V gene TRBV30 combines with J gene TRBJ1-1, with D unclear. Germline CDR1 GTSNPN, CDR2 SVGIG (reference sequence). This CDR3 comprises 13 residues. The germline V and J ends were trimmed by 2 bases and 3 bases, with 10 bases remaining between them.

This clone has just one count. The chain uses TRBV4-3 and TRBJ2-1, with a weak D call TRBD2 (5 bases). Trimming left V 0 bases short and J 0 bases short, with 15 bases between. The CDR3 has 18 amino acids. Per the germline V gene, CDR1 is LGHNA and CDR2 is YSLEER. CDR3 amino acids: CASSQELGQEGSYNEQFF. CDR3 in DNA: TGCGCCAGCAGCCAAGAACTCGGGCAAGAGGGCTCCTACAATGAGCAGTTCTTC.

The chain uses TRBV5-6 and TRBJ2-7, with a possible D match to TRBD2 (6 bases). The CDR3 is 16 residues long. Trimming took 0 bases from V and 3 from J, leaving 16 bases between them. Germline CDR1 reads SGHDT; CDR2 reads YYEEEE. CDR3 nucleotides: TGTGCCAGCAGCTTGGCAGTTACGCGGGGAGGCTACGAGCAGTACTTC. Translated, it gives CASSLAVTRGGYEQYF.

J is TRBJ2-2 and V is TRBV19; D might be TRBD1 (7 bases). V was trimmed by 8 bases and J by 2 bases, leaving 12 bases between them. The CDR3 totals 14 residues. Germline loops: CDR1 LNHDA, CDR2 SQIVND (reference sequence). CDR3 sequence reads: CASRQGLNTGELFF. Written as DNA, the CDR3 is TGTGCCAGTCGACAGGGACTTAACACCGGGGAGCTGTTTTTT.

The V call is TRBV25-1, the J call TRBJ2-1; D possibly corresponds to TRBD1 (6 bases). V lost 5 bases to trimming and J lost 9 bases, with 17 bases between them. This CDR3 is 14 amino acids long. Germline CDR1 is MGHDK and CDR2 is SYGVNS. The CDR3 DNA reads TGTGCCAGCAGTCCGGGACACTCAGCGAGTGAGCAGTTCTTC. Protein: CASSPGHSASEQFF.